This T cell receptor beta chain was recorded in a study of T-cell reconstitution after alpha-beta-depleted transplantation in children. Overall study results and limits: Alpha-beta T cells about two months after transplant reportedly derived from several hundred expanded graft clones.

Preparation of the TCRbeta library was carried out with unique molecular identifiers. TCRdb re-called the PCR reads with MiXCR, one entry per CDR3 protein. The sample includes some 350,000 distinct CDR3 sequences, roughly 15% of them seen just once. Comments on this clonotype: Its antigen remains unknown.

The V gene lost 5 bases and the J gene lost 7 bases, with 21 bases spanning the gap. The CDR3 length is 15 residues. Germline CDR1 and CDR2: SGHTA and FQGNSA. Specimen: PBMCs, mostly from graft donor cells, collected 360 days after TCRalphabeta/CD19-depleted stem cell transplant. The chain uses TRBV7-2 and TRBJ2-7; D is perhaps TRBD1 (6 bases). This receptor was obtained from a male patient aged 2 to 10 who had a stem cell transplant for acute lymphoblastic leukemia, so the T cells may come from the graft donor. The CDR3 sequence: CASSEWLDSTGEQYF. DNA for the CDR3: TGTGCCAGCAGCGAATGGCTGGACTCCACAGGGGAGCAGTACTTC.